This entry lists 28 T cell receptor beta chains sequenced from one sample in a study of response to subunit inactivated influenza vaccine. One entry per CDR3 protein, called by TCRdb with MiXCR from the RT-PCR reads. The data show approximately 570,000 distinct CDR3 sequences, approximately 7.1% seen once. The source was PBMCs from blood, collected roughly 24 months after vaccination. These receptors were taken from a man aged 50-75 years who received an inactivated influenza vaccine.

As regards this clonotype: An end of the junction does not agree with germline; a read error may underlie this. The chain is built from TRBV20-1 and TRBJ2-1; 14 bases fit TRBD2. Germline-derived CDR1 and CDR2 are DFQATT and SNEGSKA (reference sequence). The CDR3 is 16 residues long. This chain's CDR3 is CCARWTSGRTRNEQFF. Written as DNA, the CDR3 is TGCTGTGCTAGATGGACTAGCGGGAGGACTAGGAATGAGCAGTTCTTC.

The genes are TRBV6-1 and TRBJ1-5; D not resolved. This CDR3 region has 14 residues. Germline values: CDR1 MNHNS, CDR2 SASEGT. V was clipped by 3 bases and J by 0 bases, with 6 bases between them. The CDR3 DNA sequence: TGTGCCAGCAGTGACGTTCATAGCAATCAGCCCCAGCATTTT. Its translation is CASSDVHSNQPQHF.

The V gene is TRBV6-5, the J gene TRBJ2-4, with D perhaps matching TRBD1 (5 bases). Germline values: CDR1 MNHEY, CDR2 SVGAGI. The CDR3 is 15 residues long. V lost 4 bases and J lost 2, with 12 bases in between. The CDR3 loop reads CASSSNQGTKNIQYF. CDR3 DNA sequence: TGTGCCAGCAGTTCCAACCAGGGTACCAAAAACATTCAGTACTTC.

This clonotype was seen more than once but under ten times. The rearrangement uses TRBV11-2 and TRBJ2-5; TRBD2 matches 8 bases. After removal of 1 base from V and 1 base from J, the junction contained 11 bases not matched to a gene. This CDR3 comprises 18 residues. Germline loops: CDR1 SGHAT, CDR2 FQNNGV. CDR3 loop: CASSLGWGLAGGQETQYF. The CDR3 DNA follows: TGTGCCAGCAGCTTAGGATGGGGGCTTGCGGGAGGCCAAGAGACCCAGTACTTC.

The rearrangement links TRBV9 to TRBJ2-7; D not certain. Trimming shortened V by 4 bases and J by 1 base, and 12 bases separated the two germline ends. From germline, CDR1 is SGDLS and CDR2 YYNGEE. This CDR3 region has 14 residues. CDR3 sequence: CASSPTVKSYEQYF. The CDR3 bases are TGTGCCAGCAGCCCTACAGTGAAATCCTACGAGCAGTACTTC.

The sample holds a few counts of this clonotype. J is TRBJ2-5 and V is TRBV5-1, with TRBD1 as a possible D gene (6 bases). The CDR3 is 16 residues long. Germline V gene sequence: CDR1 SGHRS, CDR2 YFSETQ. Trimming took off 4 bases at V and 2 bases at J, with 18 bases between the two ends. As DNA, the CDR3 is TGCGCCAGCAGCGCCTTGACAGGTTGGACACAAGAGACCCAGTACTTC. It translates to CASSALTGWTQETQYF.

This clonotype appeared a few times. At one boundary the junction diverges from the germline segment, which might be a read error. The chain links TRBV20-1 to TRBJ2-1, with 9 positions matching TRBD2. The CDR3 covers 16 residues. Germline V gene lookup returns CDR1 DFQATT and CDR2 SNEGSKA (reference sequence). In nucleotides, the CDR3 is TGCTGTGCTAGGCCTACCGGGACTAGCAAGGGCAATGAGCAGTTCTTC. Its protein product is CCARPTGTSKGNEQFF.

This clonotype has more than one count but fewer than ten. This chain links TRBV6-1 with TRBJ2-1, with 12 bases fitting TRBD2. V lost 6 bases to trimming and J lost 9 bases; unmatched junction nucleotides: 9. The germline gives CDR1 MNHNS, CDR2 SASEGT. The CDR3 spans 15 residues. In nucleotides, the CDR3 is TGTGCCAGCAGGAGACTAGCGGGAGAATTCAGTGAGCAGTTCTTC. This codes for CASRRLAGEFSEQFF.

The chain recombines TRBV20-1 with TRBJ2-3, with D uncertain. V shed 6 bases and J shed 3 bases, with 10 bases lying between them. CDR3 size: 12 residues. The germline V gene encodes CDR1 DFQATT and CDR2 SNEGSKA (reference sequence). CDR3 DNA: TGCAGTGCCTCAAAGGGAACAGATACGCAGTATTTT. This sequence encodes CSASKGTDTQYF.

This clonotype showed up just a few times. The chain couples TRBV30 to TRBJ2-7; 12 nucleotides align to TRBD2. CDR3 size: 15 residues. The V and J ends lost 1 base and 4 bases, in that order; junction bases with no gene match: 5. Germline values: CDR1 GTSNPN, CDR2 SVGIG (reference sequence). CDR3 nucleotides: TGTGCCTGGAGTGAAACCGGGACTAGCGGGTACGAGCAGTACTTC. It codes for CAWSETGTSGYEQYF. The complete variable domain, with remaining parts taken from reference TRBV30 and TRBJ2-7, reads SQTIHQWPATLVQPVGSPLSLECTVEGTSNPNLYWYRQAAGRGLQLLFYSVGIGQISSEVPQNLSASRPQDRQFILSSKKLLLSDSGFYLCAWSETGTSGYEQYFGPGTRLTVT.

This chain connects TRBV20-1 to TRBJ2-1, with TRBD2 matching 7 bases. CDR1 is DFQATT and CDR2 is SNEGSKA in the germline V gene (reference sequence). This CDR3 comprises 15 residues. J lost 3 bases, V lost 0 bases, and 5 bases had no gene match. The CDR3 region has the DNA TGCAGTGCTAGAGATAGACTAGCCTACTACAATGAGCAGTTCTTC. It is translated as CSARDRLAYYNEQFF.

This clonotype occurred a few times. The J gene is TRBJ2-7, the V gene TRBV10-1, with D perhaps matching TRBD1 (6 bases). Trimming left V 2 bases short and J 6 bases short, with 11 bases between. CDR1 is WNHNN, CDR2 SYGVQD, per germline (reference sequence). The CDR3 is 13 residues long. CDR3 nucleotides: TGCGCCAGCAGTGAGCAACAGGGTCTCGAGCAGTACTTC. Its translation is CASSEQQGLEQYF.

A few counts support this clonotype. The CDR3 sequence: CASSLMPDYEQYF. In DNA, the CDR3 is TGTGCCAGCAGCCTTATGCCCGACTACGAGCAGTACTTC. The gene calls are TRBV7-2 and TRBJ2-7; D not certain. Germline-derived CDR1 and CDR2 are SGHTA and FQGNSA. This CDR3 is built from 13 residues. The V end lost 5 bases, the J end lost 3 bases, and 11 bases lay between the germline ends.

The gene calls are TRBV27 and TRBJ2-7; 12 positions agree with TRBD2. The germline gives CDR1 MNHEY, CDR2 SMNVEV (reference sequence). Losses at the gene ends were 4 bases for V and 7 bases for J; bases not matched to a gene: 11. The CDR3 has 16 amino acids. Here the CDR3 DNA reads TGTGCCAGCAGTTGGGGAACTAGCGGGAGGTTGCGGGAGCAGTACTTC. As protein: CASSWGTSGRLREQYF.

This clonotype occurred a few times. The rearrangement joins TRBV3-1 to TRBJ1-5; D may be TRBD1 (6 bases). The length of the CDR3 is 13 residues. The germline CDR1 and CDR2 sequences are LGHDT and YNNKEL (reference sequence). Trimming pared 5 bases from V and 4 bases from J, leaving 9 bases between. Here the CDR3 reads CASSWTVNQPQHF. CDR3 sequence (DNA): TGTGCCAGCAGCTGGACAGTAAATCAGCCCCAGCATTTT. Looking up the rest from reference TRBV3-1 and TRBJ1-5 gives the full variable domain: DTAVSQTPKYLVTQMGNDKSIKCEQNLGHDTMYWYKQDSKKFLKIMFSYNNKELIINETVPNRFSPKSPDKAHLNLHINSLELGDSAVYFCASSWTVNQPQHFGDGTRLSIL.

This clonotype was counted ten times or more. The chain uses TRBV5-1 and TRBJ2-1, with TRBD1 as a possible D gene (5 bases). Germline V lookup: CDR1 SGHRS, CDR2 YFSETQ. V was cut by 0 bases and J by 6 bases, with 10 bases left in between. The CDR3 totals 14 residues. In nucleotides, the CDR3 is TGCGCCAGCAGCTTGGATGCCAGGGTCAATGAGCAGTTCTTC. It is translated as CASSLDARVNEQFF.

This clonotype was detected only a few times. The V and J genes are TRBV19 and TRBJ2-1; 9 bases are a match to TRBD1. After removal of 3 bases from V and 4 bases from J, the junction contained 4 bases not matched to a gene. The germline CDR1 and CDR2 sequences are LNHDA and SQIVND (reference sequence). CDR3 size: 15 residues. CDR3 in amino acids: CASSIVGQGYNEQFF. The CDR3 coding sequence is TGTGCCAGTAGTATCGTGGGACAGGGTTACAATGAGCAGTTCTTC.

CDR3 amino acids: CASSPPVRGPNSPLHF. The DNA of the CDR3 is TGTGCCAGCTCACCGCCTGTCCGGGGCCCAAATTCACCCCTCCACTTT. The chain links TRBV18 to TRBJ1-6; tentative D call: TRBD1 (5 bases). Trimming removed 3 bases from V and 7 bases from J, with 16 bases in between. The CDR3 spans 16 residues. The germline V gene has CDR1 KGHSH and CDR2 LQKENI.

The V gene is TRBV4-3, the J gene TRBJ2-2; D unresolved. Germline V lookup: CDR1 LGHNA, CDR2 YSLEER. The CDR3 contains 13 residues. Between the trimmed V and J ends, which lost 1 base and 9 bases, there was a span of 9 bases. This CDR3 reads CASSQGLGRELFF. CDR3 DNA: TGCGCCAGCAGCCAAGGGCTCGGCCGGGAGCTGTTTTTT.

This clonotype has ten or more counts. The V gene is TRBV3-1, the J gene TRBJ2-7, with D tentatively TRBD2 (6 bases). Germline V gene data show CDR1 as LGHDT and CDR2 as YNNKEL (reference sequence). The ends were cut back, 6 bases at V and 1 base at J, with 16 bases in the middle. This CDR3 is built from 15 residues. The CDR3 DNA is TGTGCCAGCAGGGGGTGGAACGGGGGATCCTACGAGCAGTACTTC. Its translation is CASRGWNGGSYEQYF.

The chain carries TRBV9 and TRBJ1-1, with 9 positions matching TRBD1. The ends lost 3 bases at V and 5 bases at J; junction bases unmatched: 11. Germline V gene lookup returns CDR1 SGDLS and CDR2 YYNGEE. The CDR3 runs to 16 residues. The CDR3 is CASSETTGQGLTEAFF. The CDR3 DNA is TGTGCCAGCAGCGAGACCACGGGACAGGGCTTGACTGAAGCTTTCTTT. The full variable domain, rest sourced from reference TRBV9 and TRBJ1-1, is DSGVTQTPKHLITATGQRVTLRCSPRSGDLSVYWYQQSLDQGLQFLIQYYNGEERAKGNILERFSAQQFPDLHSELNLSSLELGDSALYFCASSETTGQGLTEAFFGQGTRLTVV.

This chain links TRBV5-5 with TRBJ1-6, with D tentatively TRBD1 (6 bases). V dropped 4 bases and J dropped 8 bases, with 16 bases sitting between them. Germline CDR1 reads SGHKS; CDR2 reads YYEKEE (reference sequence). The CDR3 has 15 amino acids. The CDR3 DNA is TGTGCCAGCAGCCATCCGGGGACAATTTATTCACCCCTCCACTTT. Amino acids: CASSHPGTIYSPLHF.

This clonotype was found many times. J is TRBJ2-3 and V is TRBV30; tentative D call: TRBD1 (6 bases). Germline loops: CDR1 GTSNPN, CDR2 SVGIG (reference sequence). CDR3 length: 14 amino acids. V lost 2 bases to trimming and J lost 4 bases, with 13 bases between them. In DNA, the CDR3 is TGTGCCTGGAGTACAGGGATAGCTCCAGATACGCAGTATTTT. Translation gives CAWSTGIAPDTQYF.

This clonotype was counted only a few times. The chain has TRBV9 and TRBJ1-2, with D possibly matching TRBD1 (6 bases). V dropped 4 bases and J dropped 5 bases, with 18 bases sitting between them. Looked up from germline, CDR1 is SGDLS and CDR2 is YYNGEE. There are 15 residues in the CDR3. The chain's CDR3 is CASSPLGGRGYGYTF. The CDR3 DNA follows: TGTGCCAGCAGCCCTCTTGGAGGGAGGGGGTATGGCTACACCTTC.

This clonotype was seen ten or more times. The chain recombines TRBV7-9 with TRBJ1-4, with 7 positions matching TRBD1. V was pared by 5 bases and J by 4 bases, with 7 bases of the junction left unmatched. Germline CDR1 reads SEHNR; CDR2 reads FQNEAQ (reference sequence). This CDR3 spans 15 amino acids. CDR3 in amino acids: CASSLGTALNEKLFF. As DNA, the CDR3 is TGTGCCAGCAGCCTTGGGACAGCTCTTAATGAAAAACTGTTTTTT.

This clonotype appeared a few times. The V gene is TRBV3-1, the J gene TRBJ2-1, with 11 bases lining up with TRBD2. Germline-derived CDR1 and CDR2 are LGHDT and YNNKEL (reference sequence). The length of the CDR3 is 13 residues. V was pared by 3 bases and J by 15 bases, with 7 bases of the junction left unmatched. The CDR3 reads CASSQGTSGFLFF. CDR3 sequence (DNA): TGTGCCAGCAGCCAGGGGACTAGCGGATTCTTGTTCTTC.

The table lists this clonotype with many counts. The chain has TRBV18 and TRBJ2-2; D possibly uses TRBD1 or TRBD2 (5 bases each). The V and J ends lost 1 base and 5 bases respectively, with 8 bases between them. The CDR3 spans 14 residues. CDR1 and CDR2 (germline): KGHSH, LQKENI. The CDR3 is CASSPQGRTGELFF. CDR3 DNA: TGTGCCAGCTCACCACAGGGGAGAACCGGGGAGCTGTTTTTT.

A few counts support this clonotype. V and J are TRBV6-2 or TRBV6-3 and TRBJ1-1, with D unresolved. V was cut by 9 bases and J by 8 bases, with 19 bases left in between. Germline values: CDR1 MNHEY, CDR2 SVGEGT. The CDR3 runs to 13 residues. CDR3 DNA sequence: TGTGCCAGTAGCAACCTCCGGACGCCCGAAGCTTTCTTT. Amino acids: CASSNLRTPEAFF.